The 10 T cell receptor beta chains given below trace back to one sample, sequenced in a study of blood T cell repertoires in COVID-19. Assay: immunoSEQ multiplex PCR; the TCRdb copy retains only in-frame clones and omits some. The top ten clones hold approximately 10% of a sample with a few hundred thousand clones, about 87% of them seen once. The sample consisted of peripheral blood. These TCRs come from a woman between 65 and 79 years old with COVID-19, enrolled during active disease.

DNA of the CDR3: TGTGCCAGCAGAGGGGACAGGGGTGATTCACCCCTCCACTTT. It specifies CASRGDRGDSPLHF. The chain uses TRBV5-4 and TRBJ1-6; 10 bases fit TRBD1. J lost 8 bases, V lost 5 bases, and 4 bases had no gene match. The CDR3 spans 14 residues. Germline V gene lookup returns CDR1 SGHNT and CDR2 YYREEE (reference sequence).

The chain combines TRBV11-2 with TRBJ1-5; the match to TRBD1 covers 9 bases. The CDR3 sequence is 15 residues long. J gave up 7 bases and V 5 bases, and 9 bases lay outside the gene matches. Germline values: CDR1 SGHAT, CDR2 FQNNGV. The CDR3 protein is CASSKGTGMGQPQHF. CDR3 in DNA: TGTGCCAGCAGCAAAGGGACAGGGATGGGACAGCCCCAGCATTTT.

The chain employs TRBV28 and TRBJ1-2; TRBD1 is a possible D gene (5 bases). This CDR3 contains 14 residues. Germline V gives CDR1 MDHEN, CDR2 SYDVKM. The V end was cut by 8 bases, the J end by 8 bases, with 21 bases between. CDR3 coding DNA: TGTGCCAGCGGGGAAACGAACCAGGGTCGAGGCTACACCTTC. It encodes CASGETNQGRGYTF.

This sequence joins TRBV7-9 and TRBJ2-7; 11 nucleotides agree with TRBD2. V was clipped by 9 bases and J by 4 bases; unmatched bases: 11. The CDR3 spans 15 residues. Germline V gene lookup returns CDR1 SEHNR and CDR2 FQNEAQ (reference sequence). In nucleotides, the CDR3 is TGTGCCAGTACGATAGCGGGAGGGCCTAATTACGAGCAGTACTTC. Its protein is CASTIAGGPNYEQYF.

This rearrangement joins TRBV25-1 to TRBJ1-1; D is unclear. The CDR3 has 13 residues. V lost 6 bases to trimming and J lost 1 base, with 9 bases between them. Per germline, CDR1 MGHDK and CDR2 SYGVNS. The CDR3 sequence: CASRGVGNTEAFF. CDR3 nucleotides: TGTGCCAGCAGGGGAGTGGGGAACACTGAAGCTTTCTTT. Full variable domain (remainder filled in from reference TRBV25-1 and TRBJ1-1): EADIYQTPRYLVIGTGKKITLECSQTMGHDKMYWYQQDPGMELHLIHYSYGVNSTEKGDLSSESTVSRIRTEHFPLTLESARPSHTSQYLCASRGVGNTEAFFGQGTRLTVV.

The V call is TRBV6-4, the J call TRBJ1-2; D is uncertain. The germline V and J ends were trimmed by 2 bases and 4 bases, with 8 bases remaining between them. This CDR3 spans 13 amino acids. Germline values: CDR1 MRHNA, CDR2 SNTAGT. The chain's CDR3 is CASSDPAVYGYTF. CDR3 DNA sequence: TGTGCCAGCAGTGACCCTGCGGTCTATGGCTACACCTTC.

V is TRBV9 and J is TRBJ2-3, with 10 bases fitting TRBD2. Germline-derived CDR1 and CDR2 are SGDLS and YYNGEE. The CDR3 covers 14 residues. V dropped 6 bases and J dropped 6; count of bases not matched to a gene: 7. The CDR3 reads CASTTSGTFDTQYF. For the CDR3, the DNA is TGTGCCAGCACCACTAGCGGGACGTTTGATACGCAGTATTTT.

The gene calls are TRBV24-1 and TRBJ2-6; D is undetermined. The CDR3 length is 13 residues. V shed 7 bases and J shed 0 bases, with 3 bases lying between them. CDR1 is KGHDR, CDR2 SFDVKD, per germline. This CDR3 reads CATSLSGANVLTF. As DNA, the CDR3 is TGTGCCACCAGCCTCTCTGGGGCCAACGTCCTGACTTTC.

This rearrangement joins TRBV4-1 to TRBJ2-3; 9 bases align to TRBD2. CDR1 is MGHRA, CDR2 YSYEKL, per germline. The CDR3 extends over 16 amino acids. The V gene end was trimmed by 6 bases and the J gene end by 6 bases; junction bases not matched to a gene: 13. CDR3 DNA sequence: TGCGCCAGCAGTCCGTATATAGCGGGAGATCCGGATACGCAGTATTTT. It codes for CASSPYIAGDPDTQYF.

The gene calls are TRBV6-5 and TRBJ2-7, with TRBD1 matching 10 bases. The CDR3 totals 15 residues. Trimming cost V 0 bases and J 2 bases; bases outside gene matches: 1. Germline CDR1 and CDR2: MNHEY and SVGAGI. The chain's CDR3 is CASSYSGQGTYEQYF. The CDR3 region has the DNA TGTGCCAGCAGTTACTCGGGACAGGGGACCTACGAGCAGTACTTC.